This is a list of T cell receptor beta chains from one sample in a study of CD4 T cells in relation to SARS-CoV-2 and coronaviruses. The data were produced by immunoSEQ multiplex PCR, yet TCRdb's version contains in-frame clones alone and is incomplete. The sample lists about 70,000 clones; about 87% were seen once. Sequenced sample: memory CD4+ T cells from PBMCs. The origin of the receptors is a human donor in good health. The CDR3 runs from the conserved cysteine through the conserved F or W. D genes are given only for firm matches. Some rows mark clone size as missing; the rest say once, few, many or name a class of expanded clone.

>TRBJ2-1|.|TRBD2|TRBV7-2
TGTGCCAGCAGCCCATATGCGGGGGGGTACAATGAGCAGTTCTTC
CASSPYAGGYNEQFF
>TRBJ1-2|.|.|TRBV3-1/TRBV3-2
TGTGCCAGCAGCCAAAGGGGCGGCTATGGCTACACCTTC
CASSQRGGYGYTF
>TRBJ1-2|.|TRBD1|TRBV9
TGTGCCAGCAGCGTAGTCGACAGGGCGGGAGGCTACACCTTC
CASSVVDRAGGYTF
>TRBJ1-1|.|.|TRBV20-1
TGCAGTGCTCAGGGGAACACTGAAGCTTTCTTT
CSAQGNTEAFF
>TRBJ2-1|.|.|TRBV7-3
TGTGCCAGCAGCTTCGACAGGACCTACAATGAGCAGTTCTTC
CASSFDRTYNEQFF
>TRBJ1-2|.|.|TRBV28
TGTGCCAGCAGGCTCACAGATAACTATGGCTACACCTTC
CASRLTDNYGYTF
>TRBJ2-5|.|.|TRBV25-1
TGTGCCAGCAGTTTAGTTGGCGACAAGAAAGAGACCCAGTACTTC
CASSLVGDKKETQYF
>TRBJ2-3|.|.|TRBV2
TGTGCCAGGGGGGGCAGGGCCCGCACAGATACGCAGTATTTT
CARGGRARTDTQYF
>TRBJ1-1|.|.|TRBV5-1
TGCGCCAGCAGCCAGGACTCGGTTAACACTGAAGCTTTCTTT
CASSQDSVNTEAFF
>TRBJ2-1|.|.|TRBV11-2
TGTGCCAGCAGCTTAGGGGGTACCTACAATGAGCAGTTCTTC
CASSLGGTYNEQFF
>TRBJ2-2|.|TRBD1|TRBV18
TGTGCCAGCTCACCACGGCAGGGGGACACCGGGGAGCTGTTTTTT
CASSPRQGDTGELFF
>TRBJ2-1|.|TRBD2|TRBV5-1
TGCGCCAGCAGCTCTCCCGATAGCGGGGCGCCTGAGGAGCAGTTCTTC
CASSSPDSGAPEEQFF
>TRBJ2-7|once|TRBD2|TRBV7-2
TGTGCCAGCAGCCTAAGGACTAGCGGATCCTACGAGCAGTACTTC
CASSLRTSGSYEQYF
>TRBJ2-5|.|TRBD1|TRBV5-4
TGTGCCACTAACGCGAGAGGGGACAGGTACCAAGAGACCCAGTACTTC
CATNARGDRYQETQYF
>TRBJ1-5|.|.|TRBV24-1
TGTGCCACCAGTGATTTAAGTCAGCCCCAGCATTTT
CATSDLSQPQHF
>TRBJ1-1|.|.|TRBV20-1
TGCAGTGGGGGAGGGGACACTGAAGCTTTCTTT
CSGGGDTEAFF